Sequencing of this T cell receptor beta chain was carried out in a study of blood T cell repertoires in COVID-19. Authors' methods: Reference gene primer amplification gave estimated nucleated cell counts. Profiled with immunoSEQ multiplex PCR; TCRdb holds only in-frame clones, not every one. V and J calls and clone size are copied from that table; D and trimming were computed from the DNA. Of more than 110,000 clones listed, about 86% are singletons. The length of the CDR3 is 15 residues. CDR1 and CDR2 (germline): MNHEY, SVGAGI. V was clipped by 7 bases and J by 1 base, with 15 bases between them. The material sequenced was peripheral blood. This sequence joins TRBV6-5 and TRBJ2-3, with D possibly matching TRBD2 (5 bases). This TCR was recovered from a woman between 40 and 50 years old with acute or convalescent COVID-19. The chain's CDR3 is CASTRGKAGTDTQYF. CDR3 nucleotide sequence: TGTGCCAGCACCCGAGGAAAAGCGGGCACAGATACGCAGTATTTT.